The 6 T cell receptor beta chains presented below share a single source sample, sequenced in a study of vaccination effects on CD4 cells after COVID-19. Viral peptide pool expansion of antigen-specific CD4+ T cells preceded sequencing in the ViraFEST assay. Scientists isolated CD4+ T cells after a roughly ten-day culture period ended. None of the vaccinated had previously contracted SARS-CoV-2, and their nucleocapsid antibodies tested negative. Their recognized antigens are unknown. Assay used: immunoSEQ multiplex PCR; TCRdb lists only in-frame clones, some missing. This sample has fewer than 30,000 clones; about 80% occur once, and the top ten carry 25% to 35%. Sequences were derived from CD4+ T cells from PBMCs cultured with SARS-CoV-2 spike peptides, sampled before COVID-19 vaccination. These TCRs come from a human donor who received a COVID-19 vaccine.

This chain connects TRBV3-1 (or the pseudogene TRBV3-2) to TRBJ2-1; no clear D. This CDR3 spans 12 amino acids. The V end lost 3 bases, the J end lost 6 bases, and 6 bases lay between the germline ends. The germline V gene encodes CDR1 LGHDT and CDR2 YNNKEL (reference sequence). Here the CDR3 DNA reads TGTGCCAGCAGCCACGGCATCAATGAGCAGTTCTTC. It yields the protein CASSHGINEQFF.

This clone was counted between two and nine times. CDR3 amino acids: CASRQGDNTDTQYF. CDR3 sequence (DNA): TGTGCCAGCCGACAGGGGGATAACACAGATACGCAGTATTTT. This chain links TRBV7-2 with TRBJ2-3, with 9 bases matching TRBD1. The CDR3 runs to 14 residues. With 8 bases clipped from V and 2 bases from J, the junction kept 5 bases outside the gene matches. CDR1 is SGHTA, CDR2 FQGNSA, per germline.

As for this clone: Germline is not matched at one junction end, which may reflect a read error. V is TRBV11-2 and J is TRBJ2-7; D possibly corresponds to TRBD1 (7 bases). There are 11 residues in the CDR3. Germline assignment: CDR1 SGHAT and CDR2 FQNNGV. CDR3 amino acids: CASSPGGLGNF. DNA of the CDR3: TGTGCCAGCAGCCCAGGGGGGCTTGGGAACTTC. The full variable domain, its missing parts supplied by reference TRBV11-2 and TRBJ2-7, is EAGVAQSPRYKIIEKRQSVAFWCNPISGHATLYWYQQILGQGPKLLIQFQNNGVVDDSQLPKDRFSAERLKGVDSTLKIQPAKLEDSAVYLCASSPGGLGNFGPGTRLTVT.

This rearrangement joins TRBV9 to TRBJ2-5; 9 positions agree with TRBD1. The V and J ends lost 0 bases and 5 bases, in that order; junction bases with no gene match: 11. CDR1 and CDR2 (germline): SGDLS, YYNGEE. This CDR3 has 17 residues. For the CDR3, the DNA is TGTGCCAGCAGCGTAGGTAGGGGACAGGGAGGTTATGAGACCCAGTACTTC. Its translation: CASSVGRGQGGYETQYF. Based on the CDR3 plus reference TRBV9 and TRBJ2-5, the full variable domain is DSGVTQTPKHLITATGQRVTLRCSPRSGDLSVYWYQQSLDQGLQFLIQYYNGEERAKGNILERFSAQQFPDLHSELNLSSLELGDSALYFCASSVGRGQGGYETQYFGPGTRLLVL.

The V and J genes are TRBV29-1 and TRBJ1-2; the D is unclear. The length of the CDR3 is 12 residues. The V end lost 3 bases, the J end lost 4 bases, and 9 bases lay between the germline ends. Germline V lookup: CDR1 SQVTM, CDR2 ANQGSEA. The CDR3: CSVEWQPYGYTF. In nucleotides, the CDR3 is TGCAGCGTTGAGTGGCAGCCCTATGGCTACACCTTC.

CDR3 nucleotides: TGCGCCAGCAGCTTGGGTATTGGCTATGGCTACACCTTC. Protein product: CASSLGIGYGYTF. This chain uses TRBV5-1 with TRBJ1-2; D is uncertain. The V gene lost 0 bases and the J gene lost 4 bases, with 7 bases spanning the gap. Germline V CDR1 and CDR2: SGHRS, YFSETQ. This CDR3 is built from 13 residues.